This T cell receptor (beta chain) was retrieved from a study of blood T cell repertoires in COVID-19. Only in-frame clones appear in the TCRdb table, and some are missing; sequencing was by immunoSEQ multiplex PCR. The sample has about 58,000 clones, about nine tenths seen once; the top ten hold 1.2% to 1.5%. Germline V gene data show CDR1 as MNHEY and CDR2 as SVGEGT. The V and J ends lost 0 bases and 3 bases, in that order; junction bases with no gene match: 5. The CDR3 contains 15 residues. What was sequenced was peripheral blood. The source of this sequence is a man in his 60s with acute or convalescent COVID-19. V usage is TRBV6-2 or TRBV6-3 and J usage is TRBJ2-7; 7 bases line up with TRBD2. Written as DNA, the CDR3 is TGTGCCAGCAGTTACTCCGGCGGGAGTGGCTACGAGCAGTACTTC. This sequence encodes CASSYSGGSGYEQYF.